This T cell receptor (beta chain) was recorded in a study of CD8 T cells in Susac syndrome. General study points: The study recognized that the number of individuals in its TCR sequencing and HLA analysis was relatively small.

The ends were cut back, 0 bases at V and 0 bases at J, with 10 bases in the middle. The CDR3 has 16 amino acids. The germline V gene has CDR1 SGHRS and CDR2 YFSETQ. CD8+ and CD4+ T cells from blood underwent TCR beta sequencing, which was carried out in a high-throughput format. The authors negatively isolated CD8+ and CD4+ T cells and FACS-enriched TEMRA cells. With regard to this clonotype: Its target is unknown.

When the RNA was reverse transcribed, random hexamers were used with an input of roughly 0.45 to 1 ug. Multiplex immunoSEQ PCR targeted 54 Vbeta and 13 Jbeta TCR beta segments. TCRdb reanalysed the immunoSEQ multiplex PCR reads using MiXCR and keeps one entry per CDR3 protein. The data contain 200,000 to 300,000 distinct CDR3 sequences, about 94% of them seen just once; the ten biggest clones take up approximately 0.072%. V and J are TRBV5-1 and TRBJ1-3; weak D call: TRBD1 (6 bases). The TCR comes from a human donor with multiple sclerosis. The sample comprised CD4+ T cells from PBMCs. CDR3 protein: CASSLVTGYSGNTIYF. The DNA for the CDR3 is TGCGCCAGCAGCTTGGTGACAGGATACTCTGGAAACACCATATATTTT.